One sample yielded the 3 T cell receptor beta chains listed below, sequenced in a study of cytomegalovirus exposure and HLA in healthy donors (dated by TCRdb to the late 2010s). The library was obtained by the immunoSEQ multiplex PCR assay. A mixture of 60 forward primers for TCR Vbeta segments and 13 reverse primers for TCR Jbeta segments was used in the multiplex PCR. The table was pulled from immuneACCESS by TCRdb, which kept in-frame rearrangements only. Such tables lose some clones; where checked, under half of the loss comes from unresolved V genes, and the rest has no known cause. This sample is represented by 210,000 or so clones; 70% to 85% of them were singletons. 0.2% to 0.25% of the sample comes from the top ten. Sequencing used PBMCs. The receptors come from a girl aged 2 to 10 in good health and CMV-seronegative.

J is TRBJ2-1 and V is TRBV10-2, with D possibly being TRBD2 (6 bases). CDR1 is WSHSY, CDR2 SAAADI, per germline. V lost 0 bases and J 0 bases, leaving 6 bases between the germline ends. The CDR3 is made up of 15 amino acids. CDR3 loop: CASSESGGSYNEQFF. The DNA for the CDR3 is TGCGCCAGCAGTGAGTCGGGGGGCTCCTACAATGAGCAGTTCTTC.

This chain uses TRBV19 with TRBJ1-1, with a weak D call TRBD1 (5 bases). V lost 3 bases to trimming and J lost 0 bases, with 8 bases between them. This CDR3 region has 14 residues. CDR1 is LNHDA, CDR2 SQIVND, per germline (reference sequence). The DNA for the CDR3 is TGTGCCAGTAGTATGTCAGGGCTGAACACTGAAGCTTTCTTT. This translates into CASSMSGLNTEAFF.

This clone was seen only a few times. The chain joins TRBV9 to TRBJ2-3; possible D gene TRBD2, 7 bases. CDR3 size: 16 residues. V lost 2 bases to trimming and J lost 0 bases, with 13 bases between them. Germline V gene lookup returns CDR1 SGDLS and CDR2 YYNGEE. CDR3 amino acids: CASSVGRGTSTDTQYF. As DNA, the CDR3 is TGTGCCAGCAGCGTTGGGAGGGGGACTAGCACAGATACGCAGTATTTT.